These 27 T cell receptor beta chains came from one sample sequenced in a study of blood T cell repertoires in COVID-19. The data were produced by immunoSEQ multiplex PCR, yet TCRdb's version contains in-frame clones alone and is incomplete. The sample shows around 270,000 clones, 80% to 90% of them seen only once. Material for sequencing was peripheral blood. The receptors derive from a man aged 40-49 years with acute or convalescent COVID-19.

This chain uses TRBV6-5 with TRBJ2-2, with a possible D match to TRBD2 (6 bases). The CDR3 covers 15 residues. The V end lost 6 bases, the J end lost 4 bases, and 15 bases lay between the germline ends. The V gene's germline CDR1 is MNHEY and CDR2 SVGAGI. The CDR3 DNA sequence: TGTGCCAGCAGCCGTCCGGGGGTGACCACCGGGGAGCTGTTTTTT. Amino acid sequence: CASSRPGVTTGELFF.

This chain connects TRBV18 to TRBJ2-1, with TRBD2 matching over 7 bases. Trimming at V came to 4 bases and at J to 9 bases, leaving 18 bases not matched to a gene. CDR1 and CDR2 from the germline V gene are KGHSH and LQKENI. The CDR3 runs to 17 residues. Here the CDR3 reads CASSLSVPMGGIGEQFF. The CDR3 nucleotides are TGTGCCAGCTCACTCTCAGTACCCATGGGAGGGATTGGTGAGCAGTTCTTC.

The chain joins TRBV15 to TRBJ1-5, with a possible D match to TRBD1 (5 bases). This CDR3 region has 18 residues. V was cut by 0 bases and J by 2 bases, with 17 bases left in between. Germline V gives CDR1 LNHNV, CDR2 YYDKDF (reference sequence). CDR3 amino acids: CATSRERGDPGRNQPQHF. CDR3 nucleotide sequence: TGTGCCACCAGCAGAGAGCGGGGGGACCCAGGACGCAATCAGCCCCAGCATTTT.

This chain links TRBV18 with TRBJ2-7, with 9 bases lining up with TRBD2. V lost 0 bases and J lost 3; bases outside the gene matches: 6. The CDR3 is made up of 16 amino acids. Germline V gives CDR1 KGHSH, CDR2 LQKENI. The CDR3 coding sequence is TGTGCCAGCTCACCACCCCCCAGCGGGGGGTTCTACGAGCAGTACTTC. It is translated as CASSPPPSGGFYEQYF.

This chain uses TRBV7-9 with TRBJ2-7, with 10 bases matching TRBD2. This CDR3 is 14 amino acids long. Germline V gene data show CDR1 as SEHNR and CDR2 as FQNEAQ (reference sequence). After removal of 8 bases from V and 5 bases from J, the junction contained 9 bases not matched to a gene. The CDR3, as DNA: TGTGCCAGCGTCGTGGGACTAGCGAATAACGAGCAGTACTTC. Translating gives CASVVGLANNEQYF.

The genes are TRBV6-5 and TRBJ2-7; D is unresolved. Trimming pared 0 bases from V and 3 bases from J, leaving 9 bases between. The V gene's germline CDR1 is MNHEY and CDR2 SVGAGI. The CDR3 runs 14 residues. For the CDR3, the DNA is TGTGCCAGCAGTTACTCGTCAGGCAGCTACGAGCAGTACTTC. Protein product: CASSYSSGSYEQYF.

V usage is TRBV7-2 and J usage is TRBJ1-2; tentatively, D is TRBD1 (5 bases). Trimming left V 7 bases short and J 8 bases short, with 20 bases between. Germline CDR1 SGHTA, CDR2 FQGNSA. The CDR3 covers 14 residues. The CDR3 protein is CASTGPGQARGYTF. The CDR3 region has the DNA TGTGCCAGCACCGGTCCAGGGCAAGCTCGCGGCTACACCTTC.

This chain links TRBV3-1 (or the pseudogene TRBV3-2) with TRBJ2-4, with D perhaps matching TRBD2 (5 bases). The CDR3 runs 12 residues. Trimming took off 2 bases at V and 9 bases at J, with 8 bases between the two ends. CDR1 LGHDT and CDR2 YNNKEL come from the germline V gene (reference sequence). The CDR3 nucleotides read TGTGCCAGCAGCCAAATGCGGGCCATTCAGTACTTC. Protein product: CASSQMRAIQYF.

CDR3 sequence (DNA): TGTGCCTGGAGACTTATTTTTGACACTGAAGCTTTCTTT. Translating gives CAWRLIFDTEAFF. The V gene is TRBV30, the J gene TRBJ1-1; D call uncertain. V lost 3 bases, J lost 3 bases, and 11 bases lay in between. The V gene's germline CDR1 is GTSNPN and CDR2 SVGIG (reference sequence). This CDR3 comprises 13 residues.

The chain has TRBV13 and TRBJ1-3; 7 bases fit TRBD1. The CDR3 is 16 residues long. In germline, CDR1 is PRHDT, CDR2 FYEKMQ (reference sequence). Trimming cost V 4 bases and J 1 base; bases outside gene matches: 7. The DNA for the CDR3 is TGTGCCAGCAGCTGGACCTACAGGGGATCTGGAAACACCATATATTTT. It specifies CASSWTYRGSGNTIYF.

The rearrangement links TRBV5-1 to TRBJ2-7, with 11 bases aligning to TRBD2. Trimming took 4 bases from V and 4 from J; bases not matched to a gene: 4. Germline V gives CDR1 SGHRS, CDR2 YFSETQ. The CDR3 has 14 residues. The CDR3, as DNA: TGCGCCAGCAGCCCGGTAGCGGGGGGGTACGAGCAGTACTTC. This translates into CASSPVAGGYEQYF.

The chain employs TRBV7-8 and TRBJ1-2; D possibly corresponds to TRBD1 (6 bases). The CDR3 length is 15 residues. Trimming took off 1 base at V and 5 bases at J, with 14 bases between the two ends. Germline CDR1 and CDR2: SGHVS and FQNEAQ. The CDR3 bases are TGTGCCAGCAGCTTAGGGGCCAGGGGAAGGTATGGCTACACCTTC. Translated, it gives CASSLGARGRYGYTF.

This sequence joins TRBV6-5 and TRBJ2-1; maybe TRBD2 (5 bases). The CDR3 is 14 amino acids. V was clipped by 10 bases and J by 8 bases, with 21 bases between them. Germline V gives CDR1 MNHEY, CDR2 SVGAGI. CDR3 nucleotide sequence: TGTGCCACCAGCCTCCGCCGGGGTGACGATGAGCAGTTCTTC. This translates into CATSLRRGDDEQFF.

This chain uses TRBV7-2 with TRBJ2-7; a possible D gene is TRBD2 (5 bases). V lost 5 bases to trimming and J lost 5 bases, with 10 bases between them. The CDR3 runs 12 residues. Germline CDR1 SGHTA, CDR2 FQGNSA. CDR3 DNA: TGTGCCAGCAGCCCCCCGGGGAACGAGCAGTACTTC. Encoded protein: CASSPPGNEQYF.

This clone was observed once. The V and J genes are TRBV21-1 and TRBJ2-3; the table gives TRBD1 as D, unverified against the DNA. TRBV21-1 is deemed a pseudogene. This CDR3 has 18 residues. CDR3 sequence (DNA): TGTGCCAGCAGCAAAGCGAGGACAGGGGAGGGGGTTGCAGATACGCAGTATTTT. Translation gives CASSKARTGEGVADTQYF.

The rearrangement joins TRBV7-3 to TRBJ2-3, with TRBD1 identical over 9 bases. There are 14 residues in the CDR3. Per germline, CDR1 SGHTA and CDR2 FQGTGA. After removal of 2 bases from V and 4 bases from J, the junction contained 1 base not matched to a gene. The CDR3 DNA sequence: TGTGCCAGCAGCTTACGACAGGGGGCAGATACGCAGTATTTT. Translation gives CASSLRQGADTQYF.

V gene TRBV10-2 combines with J gene TRBJ2-1; a possible D gene is TRBD2 (7 bases). Trimming took 7 bases from V and 7 from J, leaving 17 bases between them. Germline V CDR1 and CDR2: WSHSY, SAAADI. This CDR3 has 14 amino acids. The CDR3 is CASNWGGPGNEQFF. The CDR3 nucleotides are TGCGCCAGCAACTGGGGGGGGCCTGGGAATGAGCAGTTCTTC.

The chain combines TRBV9 with TRBJ1-2, with D possibly TRBD1 on 5 matching bases. CDR1 and CDR2 (germline): SGDLS, YYNGEE. V was shortened by 3 bases and J by 4 bases, with 16 bases between the two germline ends. The CDR3 sequence is 15 residues long. The CDR3 here is CASSARAGGGYGYTF. CDR3 sequence (DNA): TGTGCCAGCAGCGCCCGGGCCGGGGGTGGCTATGGCTACACCTTC.

The CDR3: CASSPTGGKNQPQHF. DNA of the CDR3: TGTGCCAGCAGTCCAACAGGGGGGAAGAATCAGCCCCAGCATTTT. The rearrangement uses TRBV2 and TRBJ1-5; 8 bases fit TRBD1. The J segment lost 4 bases and the V segment lost 5 bases, leaving 7 bases of the junction unmatched. The CDR3 extends over 15 amino acids. Germline V gives CDR1 SNHLY, CDR2 FYNNEI.

There are a few counts of this clone. The genes are TRBV2 and TRBJ2-7; D call uncertain. The CDR3 contains 15 residues. Germline CDR1 SNHLY, CDR2 FYNNEI. V was cut by 3 bases and J by 3 bases, with 15 bases left in between. The CDR3 nucleotides read TGTGCCAGCAGTGATCATCTTAAACCGGGCTACGAGCAGTACTTC. This sequence encodes CASSDHLKPGYEQYF.

The chain is built from TRBV6-5 and TRBJ1-1; possible D gene TRBD1, 6 bases. Looked up from germline, CDR1 is MNHEY and CDR2 is SVGAGI. Trimming took off 6 bases at V and 5 bases at J, with 13 bases between the two ends. This CDR3 comprises 13 residues. CDR3 sequence (DNA): TGTGCCAGCAGACAGGGAAGCGAGACTGAAGCTTTCTTT. Amino acid sequence: CASRQGSETEAFF.

This chain connects TRBV6-5 to TRBJ2-1; 8 bases match TRBD2. The CDR3 sequence is 14 residues long. The ends lost 8 bases at V and 6 bases at J; junction bases unmatched: 9. Germline-derived CDR1 and CDR2 are MNHEY and SVGAGI. CDR3 in amino acids: CASGPGGPPNEQFF. The CDR3, as DNA: TGTGCCAGCGGGCCGGGGGGGCCCCCCAATGAGCAGTTCTTC.

This chain links TRBV5-5 with TRBJ1-4; tentative D call: TRBD1 (5 bases). Germline assignment: CDR1 SGHKS and CDR2 YYEKEE (reference sequence). The CDR3 is made up of 14 amino acids. V was shortened by 0 bases and J by 8 bases, with 11 bases between the two germline ends. The CDR3 spells CASSLATRGEKLFF. DNA for the CDR3: TGTGCCAGCAGCTTGGCGACAAGGGGCGAAAAACTGTTTTTT.

As regards this clone: The same CDR3 also results from other DNA sequences found in this sample. This chain uses TRBV2 with TRBJ1-1; weak D call: TRBD1 (5 bases). Trimming shortened V by 4 bases and J by 1 base, and 7 bases separated the two germline ends. CDR1 is SNHLY and CDR2 is FYNNEI in the germline V gene. This CDR3 region has 13 residues. CDR3 DNA sequence: TGTGCCAGCAGTGGTAGGGGGAACACTGAAGCTTTCTTT. Residues: CASSGRGNTEAFF.

The chain couples TRBV10-3 to TRBJ2-7, with no clear D. The V gene's germline CDR1 is ENHRY and CDR2 SYGVKD. The CDR3 sequence is 12 residues long. V lost 5 bases and J 3 bases, leaving 8 bases between the germline ends. CDR3 DNA sequence: TGTGCCATCAGTCCCGCGAGCTACGAGCAGTACTTC. The encoded protein is CAISPASYEQYF.

The chain recombines TRBV5-4 with TRBJ2-7, with D possibly being TRBD1 (6 bases). Trimming cost V 4 bases and J 1 base, with 18 bases left between them. The CDR3 consists of 16 residues. Germline V gene data show CDR1 as SGHNT and CDR2 as YYREEE (reference sequence). CDR3 DNA sequence: TGTGCCAGCAGCGACGGGGAACAGGGATTTTCCTACGAGCAGTACTTC. Its translation is CASSDGEQGFSYEQYF. Complete variable domain (other parts from reference TRBV5-4 and TRBJ2-7): ETGVTQSPTHLIKTRGQQVTLRCSSQSGHNTVSWYQQALGQGPQFIFQYYREEENGRGNFPPRFSGLQFPNYSSELNVNALELDDSALYLCASSDGEQGFSYEQYFGPGTRLTVT.

The chain is built from TRBV6-5 and TRBJ2-1; 11 bases are a match to TRBD2. This CDR3 has 16 residues. V was pared by 3 bases and J by 5 bases, with 6 bases of the junction left unmatched. Looked up from germline, CDR1 is MNHEY and CDR2 is SVGAGI. CDR3 loop: CASSYIAGGSHNEQFF. Written as DNA, the CDR3 is TGTGCCAGCAGTTATATAGCGGGGGGGTCCCACAATGAGCAGTTCTTC.